What follows is one T cell receptor beta chain and its context. The antigen is not known. This entry belongs to a study of shared clonotypes between healthy human individuals. On the study more broadly: Three CD4 naive, three CD4 memory, two CD8 naive and one CD8 memory plate were used per donor.

The CDR3 extends over 15 amino acids. Trimming cost V 0 bases and J 13 bases, with 20 bases left between them. Germline V gene data show CDR1 as LGHNA and CDR2 as YSLEER. Measured with immunoSEQ multiplex PCR; TCRdb has only the in-frame clones, and not every one. The data show about 2.3 million clones, with 92% seen just once and about 0.41% held by the top ten. Study-wide findings and caveats: Researchers sampled blood only, noting tissue repertoires likely differ. All-four-donor shared clonotypes had higher generation probabilities than non-shared clonotypes did. Among donors, sharing of clonotypes was expected to be affected by sequencing depth.

Sequencing used naive CD4+ T cells from PBMCs. Subset noted: CD45RA+ positively selected. This chain links TRBV4-3 with TRBJ2-3; D may be TRBD1 (6 bases). The TCR was taken from a man aged 18 to 35 in good health. Some clones in this sample may be carry-over from other donors' samples. The CDR3 nucleotides are TGCGCCAGCAGCCAAGATGTATTGGGACACCGGCTCGAGTATTTT. As protein: CASSQDVLGHRLEYF.